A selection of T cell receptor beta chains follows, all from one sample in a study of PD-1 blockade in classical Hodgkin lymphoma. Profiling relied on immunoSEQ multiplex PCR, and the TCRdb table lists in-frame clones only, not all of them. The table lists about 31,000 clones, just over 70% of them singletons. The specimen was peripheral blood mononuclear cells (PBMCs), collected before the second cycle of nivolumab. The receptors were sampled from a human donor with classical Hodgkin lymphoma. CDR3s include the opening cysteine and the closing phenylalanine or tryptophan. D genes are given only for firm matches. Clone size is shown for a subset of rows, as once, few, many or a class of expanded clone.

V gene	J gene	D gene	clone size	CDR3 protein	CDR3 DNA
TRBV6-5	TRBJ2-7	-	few	CASSFGYEQYF	TGTGCCAGCAGTTTCGGGTACGAGCAGTACTTC
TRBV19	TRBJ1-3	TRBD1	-	CASSIGTGRGNTIYF	TGTGCCAGTAGTATTGGGACAGGGAGAGGAAACACCATATATTTT
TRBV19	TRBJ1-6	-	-	CASSIGKGVPSPLHF	TGTGCCAGTAGTATAGGGAAGGGTGTCCCTTCACCCCTCCACTTT
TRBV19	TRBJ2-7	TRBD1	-	CASSWTGALEQYF	TGTGCCAGTAGTTGGACAGGGGCCCTCGAGCAGTACTTC
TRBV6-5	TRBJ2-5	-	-	CASSFRTVKTQYF	TGTGCCAGCAGTTTCCGGACAGTGAAGACCCAGTACTTC
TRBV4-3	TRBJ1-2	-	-	CASSQHRGKDYGYTF	TGCGCCAGCAGCCAACACCGGGGAAAGGACTATGGCTACACCTTC
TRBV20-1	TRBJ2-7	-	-	CSARYGDEQYF	TGCAGTGCTAGATATGGGGACGAGCAGTACTTC
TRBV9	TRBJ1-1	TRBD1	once	CASSAGTVGEAFF	TGTGCCAGCAGCGCGGGGACAGTCGGTGAAGCTTTCTTT
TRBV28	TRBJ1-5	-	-	CASRQDRIGNQPQHF	TGTGCCAGCAGACAGGACAGAATAGGCAATCAGCCCCAGCATTTT
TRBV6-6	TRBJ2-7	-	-	CASSYRETYEQYF	TGTGCCAGCAGTTACAGGGAGACCTACGAGCAGTACTTC
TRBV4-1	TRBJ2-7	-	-	CASSQPLGEQYF	TGCGCCAGCAGCCAGCCTCTGGGGGAGCAGTACTTC
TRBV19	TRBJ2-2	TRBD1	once	CASSFGQATLNTGELFF	TGTGCCAGTAGTTTCGGACAGGCGACTTTGAACACCGGGGAGCTGTTTTTT
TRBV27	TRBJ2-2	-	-	CASSSFNTGELFF	TGTGCCAGCAGTTCTTTTAACACCGGGGAGCTGTTTTTT
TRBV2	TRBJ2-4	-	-	CASSPQVFAKNIQYF	TGTGCCAGCAGCCCACAGGTATTCGCCAAAAACATTCAGTACTTC
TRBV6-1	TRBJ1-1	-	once	CASSESGGTFF	TGTGCCAGCAGTGAATCGGGTGGGACTTTCTTT
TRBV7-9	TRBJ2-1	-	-	CASSLAGGPDEQFF	TGTGCCAGCAGCTTAGCGGGGGGGCCAGATGAGCAGTTCTTC
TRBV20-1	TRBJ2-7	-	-	CSARDKLVSYF	TGCAGTGCTAGAGATAAGCTAGTTTCGTACTTC
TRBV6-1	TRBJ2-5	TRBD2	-	CASRLAGSQETQYF	TGTGCCAGCAGACTAGCGGGGAGCCAAGAGACCCAGTACTTC
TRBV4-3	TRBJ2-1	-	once	CASSPRAGGLNEQFF	TGCGCCAGCAGCCCCCGGGCAGGGGGACTAAATGAGCAGTTCTTC
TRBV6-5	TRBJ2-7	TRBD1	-	CASSPTGSYEQYF	TGTGCCAGCAGTCCGACAGGGAGCTACGAGCAGTACTTC
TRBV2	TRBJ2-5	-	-	CASTLLPGLGGETQYF	TGTGCCAGCACCCTTCTCCCGGGACTGGGGGGAGAGACCCAGTACTTC
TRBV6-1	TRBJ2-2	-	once	CATRPGEKTTGELFF	TGTGCCACCAGACCAGGGGAAAAAACGACCGGGGAGCTGTTTTTT
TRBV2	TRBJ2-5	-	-	CASSGGWEIRETQYF	TGTGCCAGCAGTGGAGGATGGGAAATACGAGAGACCCAGTACTTC
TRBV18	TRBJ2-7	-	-	CASSGGAYGQYF	TGTGCCAGTTCCGGCGGTGCCTATGGACAGTACTTC
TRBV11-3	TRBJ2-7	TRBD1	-	CASSPRDSSYEQYF	TGTGCCAGCAGCCCGAGGGACAGCTCCTACGAGCAGTACTTC
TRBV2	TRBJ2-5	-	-	CASSESVQETQYF	TGTGCCAGCAGTGAATCGGTACAAGAGACCCAGTACTTC
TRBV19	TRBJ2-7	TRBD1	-	CASSTGTGYEQYF	TGTGCCAGTAGCACCGGGACAGGGTACGAGCAGTACTTC
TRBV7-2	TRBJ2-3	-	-	CASSALGITDTQYF	TGTGCCAGCTCAGCTTTGGGTATCACAGATACGCAGTATTTT
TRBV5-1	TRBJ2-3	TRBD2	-	CASSSGGAGTDTQYF	TGCGCCAGCAGCAGCGGGGGGGCCGGCACAGATACGCAGTATTTT
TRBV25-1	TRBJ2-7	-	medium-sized	CASRDGGRAEQYF	TGTGCCAGCAGGGACGGTGGGCGGGCGGAGCAGTACTTC
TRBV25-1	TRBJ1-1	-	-	CASSEYGQNTEAFF	TGTGCCAGCAGTGAATACGGCCAGAACACTGAAGCTTTCTTT
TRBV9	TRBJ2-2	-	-	CASSVGGLNTGELFF	TGTGCCAGCAGCGTAGGTGGGCTGAACACCGGGGAGCTGTTTTTT
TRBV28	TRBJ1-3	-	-	CASSLGFQYTIYF	TGTGCCAGCAGTTTAGGGTTCCAGTACACCATATATTTT
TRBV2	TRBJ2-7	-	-	CASSYYEQYF	TGTGCCAGCAGTTACTACGAGCAGTACTTC
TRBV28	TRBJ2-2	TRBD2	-	CASSPILAGGPGELFF	TGTGCCAGCAGTCCGATACTAGCGGGAGGGCCCGGGGAGCTGTTTTTT
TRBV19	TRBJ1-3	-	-	CASSGFSGNTIYF	TGTGCCAGTAGCGGCTTCTCCGGAAACACCATATATTTT
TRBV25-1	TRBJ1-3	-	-	CASSEWGSSSGNTIYF	TGTGCCAGCAGTGAATGGGGCAGTTCCTCTGGAAACACCATATATTTT
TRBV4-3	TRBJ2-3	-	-	CASSQDSLEGPYTDTQYF	TGCGCCAGCAGCCAAGATAGCCTAGAGGGACCCTATACAGATACGCAGTATTTT
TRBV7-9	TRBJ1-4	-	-	CASSLSFWGATNEKLFF	TGTGCCAGCAGCTTAAGTTTTTGGGGAGCAACTAATGAAAAACTGTTTTTT
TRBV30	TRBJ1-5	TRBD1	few	CAWSRQGWQPQHF	TGTGCCTGGAGCCGACAGGGGTGGCAGCCCCAGCATTTT
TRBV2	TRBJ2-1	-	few	CASSGALRVNNEQFF	TGTGCCAGCAGTGGCGCCCTAAGGGTGAACAATGAGCAGTTCTTC
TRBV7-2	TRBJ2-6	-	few	CASSPVLGLTDSGANVLTF	TGTGCCAGCAGCCCGGTTTTAGGCCTCACGGACTCTGGGGCCAACGTCCTGACTTTC
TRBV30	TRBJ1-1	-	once	CAWSVLRTEAFF	TGTGCCTGGAGTGTCCTTCGGACTGAAGCTTTCTTT
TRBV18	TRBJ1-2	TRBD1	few	CASSQDRVGYTF	TGTGCCAGCTCACAGGACAGGGTTGGCTACACCTTC